The 7 T cell receptor beta chains below all came from one sample that was sequenced in a study of regulatory T cells in long-lasting Graves disease. HTBI primers from iRepertoire and Arm-PCR of CDR3 regions yielded the TCR beta libraries. TCRdb reprocessed the multiplex PCR reads via MiXCR and lists one record per CDR3 protein. The sample includes approximately 480,000 distinct CDR3 sequences, roughly 17% of them seen just once. Indicated time point: newly diagnosed GD, antithyroid drugs for less than 3 months. Extracted PBMC RNA gave rise to the TCR library. These sequences were also reported in another study, on T cells in Graves' hyperthyroidism and ophthalmopathy.

The sample here was peripheral blood mononuclear cells (PBMCs), taken at new diagnosis, from a patient treated with antithyroid drugs. These receptors were collected from a middle-aged man with Graves disease.

Many counts were recorded for this clonotype. The CDR3 sequence is CASSLLAGAASTDTQYF. In nucleotides, the CDR3 is TGTGCCAGCAGCCTTTTAGCGGGGGCCGCTAGCACAGATACGCAGTATTTT. The chain uses TRBV3-1 and TRBJ2-3, with TRBD2 identical over 9 bases. Germline V gene sequence: CDR1 LGHDT, CDR2 YNNKEL (reference sequence). The CDR3 is 17 amino acids. The J segment lost 0 bases and the V segment lost 4 bases, leaving 8 bases of the junction unmatched.

This clonotype was counted at least ten times. CDR3 nucleotides: TGTGCCAGCAGCTACAAGGCCTACGAGCAGTACTTC. As protein: CASSYKAYEQYF. This chain uses TRBV6-5 with TRBJ2-7; D is uncertain. Germline values: CDR1 MNHEY, CDR2 SVGAGI. The CDR3 sequence is 12 residues long. Trimming shortened V by 6 bases and J by 2 bases, and 8 bases separated the two germline ends.

There are many counts of this clonotype. This CDR3 is CSVETGNYGYTF. DNA of the CDR3: TGCAGTGTCGAGACAGGGAACTATGGCTACACCTTC. This sequence joins TRBV20-1 and TRBJ1-2; 7 bases are a match to TRBD1. The ends lost 7 bases at V and 2 bases at J; junction bases unmatched: 4. Germline CDR1 reads DFQATT; CDR2 reads SNEGSKA (reference sequence). This CDR3 is 12 amino acids long.

In this sample, this clonotype turned up many times. The genes are TRBV9 and TRBJ2-3; D remains unclear. V was trimmed by 4 bases and J by 4 bases, leaving 13 bases between them. CDR3 size: 14 residues. Germline-derived CDR1 and CDR2 are SGDLS and YYNGEE. The CDR3 region has the DNA TGTGCCAGCAGCACCCGACAATCTTCAGATACGCAGTATTTT. Amino acid sequence: CASSTRQSSDTQYF.

This clonotype was seen only a few times. A read error may explain this, as a much larger clone is one base away. The chain employs TRBV2 and TRBJ2-1; 8 bases agree with TRBD1. The CDR3 sequence is 13 residues long. The germline V gene has CDR1 SNHLY and CDR2 FYNNEI. Here the CDR3 DNA reads TGTGCCAGCAGCCCAGACAGGGGCGATGAGCAGATCTTC. Its translation: CASSPDRGDEQIF.

The chain carries TRBV4-1 and TRBJ2-1; TRBD2 is a possible D gene (6 bases). CDR1 and CDR2 (germline): MGHRA, YSYEKL. The CDR3 consists of 17 residues. Trimming stripped 3 bases from V and 4 bases from J, with 19 bases between. The CDR3 sequence: CASSQGLARGSYNEQFF. Here the CDR3 DNA reads TGCGCCAGCAGCCAGGGCCTAGCGAGAGGATCTTACAATGAGCAGTTCTTC.

V usage is TRBV7-2 and J usage is TRBJ2-1, with D perhaps matching TRBD1 (5 bases). V was pared by 4 bases and J by 8 bases, with 9 bases between. This CDR3 region has 12 residues. CDR1 SGHTA and CDR2 FQGNSA come from the germline V gene. CDR3: CASSSRGYEQFF. The DNA for the CDR3 is TGTGCCAGCAGCTCAAGGGGCTATGAGCAGTTCTTC.